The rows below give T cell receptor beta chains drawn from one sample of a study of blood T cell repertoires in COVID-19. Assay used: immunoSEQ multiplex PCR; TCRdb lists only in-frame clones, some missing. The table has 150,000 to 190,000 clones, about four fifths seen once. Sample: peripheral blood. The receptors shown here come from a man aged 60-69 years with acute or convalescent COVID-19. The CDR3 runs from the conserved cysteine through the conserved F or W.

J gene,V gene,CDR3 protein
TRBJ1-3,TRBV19,CASSTPDISGNTIYF
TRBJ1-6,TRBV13,CASSLGRSSYNSPLHF
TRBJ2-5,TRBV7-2,CASSLGTGVIETQYF
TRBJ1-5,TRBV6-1,CASSVLGASSNQPQHF
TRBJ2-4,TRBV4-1,CASSPGGQGKGKNIQYF
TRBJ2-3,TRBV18,CASSVGLAGTDTQYF
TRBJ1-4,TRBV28,CASSSTGINEKLFF
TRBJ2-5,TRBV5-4,CASSLGSGGGEETQYF
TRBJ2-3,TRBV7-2,CASSLGPATDTQYF
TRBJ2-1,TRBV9,CASSVGGSPNEQFF
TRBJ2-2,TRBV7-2,CASSYGTSGRRLGGELFF
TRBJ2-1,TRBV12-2,CARQIGRGPVKQFF
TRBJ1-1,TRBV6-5,CASSYSVISVNTEAFF
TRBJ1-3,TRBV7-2,CASREGGNTIYF